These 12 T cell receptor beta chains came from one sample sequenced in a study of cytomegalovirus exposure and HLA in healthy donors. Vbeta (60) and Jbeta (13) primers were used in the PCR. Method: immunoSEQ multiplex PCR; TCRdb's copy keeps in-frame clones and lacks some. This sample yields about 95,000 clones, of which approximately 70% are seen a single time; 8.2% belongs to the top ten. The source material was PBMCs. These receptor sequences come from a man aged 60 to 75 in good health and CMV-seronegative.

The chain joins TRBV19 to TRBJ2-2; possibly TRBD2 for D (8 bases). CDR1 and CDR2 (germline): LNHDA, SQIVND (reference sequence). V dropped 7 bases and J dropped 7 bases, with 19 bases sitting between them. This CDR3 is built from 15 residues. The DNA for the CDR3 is TGTGCCAGTAAGGGACAGCGGGGGAGGGTCGGGGAGCTGTTTTTT. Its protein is CASKGQRGRVGELFF.

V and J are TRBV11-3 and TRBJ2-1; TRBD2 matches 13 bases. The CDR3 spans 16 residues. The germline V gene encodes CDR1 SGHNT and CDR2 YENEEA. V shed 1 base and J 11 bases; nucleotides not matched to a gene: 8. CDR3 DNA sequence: TGTGCCAGCAGCTTAGCCCCCTTACTAGCGGGAGGGAAGCAGTTCTTC. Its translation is CASSLAPLLAGGKQFF.

CDR3 nucleotide sequence: TGTGCCAGCAGCCCGAACGGGGGGGCTTCGTACTACGAGCAGTACTTC. It encodes CASSPNGGASYYEQYF. This rearrangement joins TRBV7-2 to TRBJ2-7; TRBD2 matches 8 bases. The CDR3 runs to 16 residues. Trimming at V came to 5 bases and at J to 3 bases, leaving 12 bases not matched to a gene. Per the germline V gene, CDR1 is SGHTA and CDR2 is FQGNSA.

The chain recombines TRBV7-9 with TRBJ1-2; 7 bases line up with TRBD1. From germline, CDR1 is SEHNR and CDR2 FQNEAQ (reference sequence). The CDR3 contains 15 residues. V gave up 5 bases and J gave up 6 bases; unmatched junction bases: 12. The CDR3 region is CASSHGQERRDGYTF. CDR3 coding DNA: TGTGCCAGCAGCCACGGACAGGAACGCAGGGATGGCTACACCTTC.

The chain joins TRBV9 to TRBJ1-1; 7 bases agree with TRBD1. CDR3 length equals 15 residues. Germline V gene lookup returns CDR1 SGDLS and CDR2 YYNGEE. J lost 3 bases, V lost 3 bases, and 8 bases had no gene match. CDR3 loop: CASSEDRTPDTEAFF. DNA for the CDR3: TGTGCCAGCAGCGAGGACAGGACACCTGACACTGAAGCTTTCTTT.

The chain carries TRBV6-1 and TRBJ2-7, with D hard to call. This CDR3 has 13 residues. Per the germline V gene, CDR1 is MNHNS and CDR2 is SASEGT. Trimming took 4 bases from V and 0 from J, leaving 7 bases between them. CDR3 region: CASSVVSSYEQYF. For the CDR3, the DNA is TGTGCCAGCAGTGTTGTCAGCTCCTACGAGCAGTACTTC.

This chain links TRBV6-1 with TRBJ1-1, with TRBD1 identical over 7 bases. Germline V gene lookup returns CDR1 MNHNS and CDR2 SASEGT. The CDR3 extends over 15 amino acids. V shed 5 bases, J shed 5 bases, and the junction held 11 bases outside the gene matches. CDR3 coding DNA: TGTGCCAGCAGTTCACTGACAGGGACGGGAACTGAAGCTTTCTTT. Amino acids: CASSSLTGTGTEAFF.

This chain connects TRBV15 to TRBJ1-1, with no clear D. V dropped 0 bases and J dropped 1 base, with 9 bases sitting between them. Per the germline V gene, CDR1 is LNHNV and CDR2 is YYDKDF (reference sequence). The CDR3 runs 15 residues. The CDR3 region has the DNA TGTGCCACCAGCAGAGATCACTCGGGGAACACTGAAGCTTTCTTT. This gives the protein CATSRDHSGNTEAFF.

CDR3 residues: CASSELGQGRSPLHF. The CDR3 region has the DNA TGTGCCAGCAGTGAATTGGGACAGGGCCGATCACCCCTCCACTTT. V and J are TRBV6-1 and TRBJ1-6; 9 bases are shared with TRBD1. The V segment lost 2 bases and the J segment 10 bases; nucleotides outside the gene matches: 6. Germline V gives CDR1 MNHNS, CDR2 SASEGT. CDR3 length equals 15 residues.

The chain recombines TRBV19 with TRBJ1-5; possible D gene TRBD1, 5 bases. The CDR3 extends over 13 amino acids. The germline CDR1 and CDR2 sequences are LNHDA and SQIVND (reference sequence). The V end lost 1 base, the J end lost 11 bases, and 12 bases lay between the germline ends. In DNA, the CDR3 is TGTGCCAGTAGTATAGGCAGGGACTGGACCCAGCATTTT. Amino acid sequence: CASSIGRDWTQHF.

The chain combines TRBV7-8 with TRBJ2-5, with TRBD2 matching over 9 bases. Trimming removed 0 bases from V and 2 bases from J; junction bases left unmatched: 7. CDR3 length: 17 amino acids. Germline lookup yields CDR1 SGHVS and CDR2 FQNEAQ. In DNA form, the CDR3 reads TGTGCCAGCAGCTTAGCTAGGCGACTAGCGGTACAAGAGACCCAGTACTTC. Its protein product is CASSLARRLAVQETQYF.

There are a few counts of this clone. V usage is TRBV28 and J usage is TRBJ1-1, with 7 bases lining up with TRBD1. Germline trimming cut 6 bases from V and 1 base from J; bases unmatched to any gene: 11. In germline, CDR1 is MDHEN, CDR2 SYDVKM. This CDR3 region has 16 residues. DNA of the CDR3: TGTGCCAGCAGCCACACCCCGACAGGGTGGAACACTGAAGCTTTCTTT. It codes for CASSHTPTGWNTEAFF.